The 22 T cell receptor beta chains below come from one sample, sequenced in a study of cytotoxic CD8 clonotypes in ibrutinib-treated CLL. Here immunoSEQ multiplex PCR was the method, and the copy in TCRdb shows in-frame clones only, minus some. This sample yields 100,000 or so clones, of which 50% to 65% are seen a single time; under 45% belongs to the top ten. The source was PBMCs, collected after 24 months of ibrutinib treatment. Receptor source: a human donor with chronic lymphocytic leukemia.

J is TRBJ2-2 and V is TRBV5-1; perhaps TRBD1 as D (6 bases). V was shortened by 4 bases and J by 5 bases, with 12 bases between the two germline ends. Germline V gives CDR1 SGHRS, CDR2 YFSETQ. The CDR3 is made up of 14 amino acids. CDR3 nucleotide sequence: TGCGCCAGCAGCCTAAATACAGGGACCGGGGAGCTGTTTTTT. This codes for CASSLNTGTGELFF.

The chain uses TRBV5-1 and TRBJ2-1; 11 bases are a match to TRBD1. CDR1 SGHRS and CDR2 YFSETQ come from the germline V gene. J gave up 7 bases and V 2 bases, and 8 bases lay outside the gene matches. The CDR3 length is 16 residues. CDR3 sequence: CASSFWTGGAGNEQFF. For the CDR3, the DNA is TGCGCCAGCAGCTTTTGGACAGGGGGCGCTGGGAATGAGCAGTTCTTC.

The chain's CDR3 is CASSGRGKTEAFF. CDR3 sequence (DNA): TGTGCCAGCAGCGGACGGGGAAAAACTGAAGCTTTCTTT. The rearrangement links TRBV9 to TRBJ1-1, with unresolved D. Deletions cut 3 bases from V and 5 bases from J, with 11 bases between. The CDR3 contains 13 residues. Germline CDR1 reads SGDLS; CDR2 reads YYNGEE.

The chain uses TRBV5-1 and TRBJ2-3; TRBD2 matches 7 bases. Trimming took 4 bases from V and 0 from J; bases not matched to a gene: 14. CDR3 length equals 18 residues. The V gene's germline CDR1 is SGHRS and CDR2 YFSETQ. CDR3 sequence (DNA): TGCGCCAGCAGCGACCCAACGTGGGGGGGACCTAGCACAGATACGCAGTATTTT. Amino acids: CASSDPTWGGPSTDTQYF.

This rearrangement joins TRBV19 to TRBJ1-1; TRBD1 matches 9 bases. The CDR3 is 14 amino acids. Germline CDR1 and CDR2: LNHDA and SQIVND (reference sequence). The J segment lost 11 bases and the V segment lost 1 base, leaving 8 bases of the junction unmatched. The CDR3 nucleotides read TGTGCCAGTAGTATAGGTCACGGACAGGGGTCGGCTTTCTTT. Amino acid sequence: CASSIGHGQGSAFF.

Comments on this clone: This sample also contains other DNA sequences that code for the same CDR3. The rearrangement joins TRBV25-1 to TRBJ2-7; D not certain. CDR3 length equals 12 residues. Germline V gene lookup returns CDR1 MGHDK and CDR2 SYGVNS. The V end lost 4 bases, the J end lost 4 bases, and 8 bases lay between the germline ends. The DNA of the CDR3 is TGTGCCAGCAGTGCCTCGGGTTACGAGCAGTACTTC. Translated, it gives CASSASGYEQYF.

This clone was seen a handful of times. CDR3 amino acids: CASSLTRAGWDTQYF. In nucleotides, the CDR3 is TGTGCCAGCAGCTTAACCCGGGCTGGTTGGGATACGCAGTATTTT. V gene TRBV7-3 combines with J gene TRBJ2-3; D is uncertain. The germline V and J ends were trimmed by 0 bases and 6 bases, with 13 bases remaining between them. Germline CDR1 reads SGHTA; CDR2 reads FQGTGA. The CDR3 has 15 amino acids.

This chain joins TRBV18 and TRBJ2-6; D gene uncertain. Trimming removed 0 bases from V and 0 bases from J, with 15 bases in between. The CDR3 totals 19 residues. Germline V gene data show CDR1 as KGHSH and CDR2 as LQKENI. CDR3 protein: CASSPPLGRPSSGANVLTF. The CDR3 nucleotides read TGTGCCAGCTCACCACCGCTGGGCAGGCCGTCCTCTGGGGCCAACGTCCTGACTTTC. The complete variable domain, with remaining parts taken from reference TRBV18 and TRBJ2-6, reads NAGVMQNPRHLVRRRGQEARLRCSPMKGHSHVYWYRQLPEEGLKFMVYLQKENIIDESGMPKERFSAEFPKEGPSILRIQQVVRGDSAAYFCASSPPLGRPSSGANVLTFGAGSRLTVL.

A single count supports this clone. J is TRBJ1-2 and V is TRBV2; D uncertain. Trimming took 4 bases from V and 6 from J, leaving 12 bases between them. CDR3 length equals 13 residues. Germline V gene sequence: CDR1 SNHLY, CDR2 FYNNEI. CDR3 sequence (DNA): TGTGCCAGCAGTGTTGTGGCACTGGATGGCTACACCTTC. Protein product: CASSVVALDGYTF.

This clone is a singleton in its sample. The chain has TRBV30 and TRBJ2-2; D perhaps matches TRBD1 (6 bases). The CDR3 loop spans 14 amino acids. Per the germline V gene, CDR1 is GTSNPN and CDR2 is SVGIG (reference sequence). Trimming shortened V by 5 bases and J by 1 base, and 11 bases separated the two germline ends. The CDR3 DNA reads TGTGCCTGGTTGGACAGACAGAACACCGGGGAGCTGTTTTTT. It encodes CAWLDRQNTGELFF.

The chain couples TRBV27 to TRBJ2-1, with D possibly TRBD1 on 7 matching bases. Germline-derived CDR1 and CDR2 are MNHEY and SMNVEV (reference sequence). Deletions cut 8 bases from V and 8 bases from J, with 16 bases between. The CDR3 covers 13 residues. The CDR3 loop reads CASGPGGSYEQFF. CDR3 DNA: TGTGCCAGCGGGCCAGGGGGGAGTTATGAGCAGTTCTTC.

In this sample, this clone turned up many times. The chain employs TRBV5-1 and TRBJ2-2; TRBD1 or TRBD2 may be the D gene (5 bases each). Trimming removed 4 bases from V and 3 bases from J, with 10 bases in between. CDR3 length equals 14 residues. The V gene's germline CDR1 is SGHRS and CDR2 YFSETQ. The CDR3 DNA is TGCGCCAGCAGCGTGGGACCAGACACCGGGGAGCTGTTTTTT. It encodes CASSVGPDTGELFF.

The chain combines TRBV6-5 with TRBJ2-3, with D uncertain. This CDR3 is built from 13 residues. Trimming removed 6 bases from V and 0 bases from J, with 7 bases in between. Per germline, CDR1 MNHEY and CDR2 SVGAGI. For the CDR3, the DNA is TGTGCCAGCAGAACCATTAGCACAGATACGCAGTATTTT. It specifies CASRTISTDTQYF.

This clone was detected only a few times. The rearrangement links TRBV4-2 to TRBJ2-5; 12 nucleotides align to TRBD2. V lost 0 bases to trimming and J lost 5 bases; unmatched junction nucleotides: 7. CDR3 size: 17 residues. Germline assignment: CDR1 LGHNA and CDR2 YNFKEQ. This CDR3 is CASSQDRLAGGRETQYF. The CDR3, as DNA: TGTGCCAGCAGCCAAGATCGCCTAGCGGGGGGGCGGGAGACCCAGTACTTC.

This chain uses TRBV19 with TRBJ2-7; D may match TRBD1 or TRBD2 (6 bases each). The V gene lost 4 bases and the J gene lost 3 bases, with 16 bases spanning the gap. Germline CDR1 reads LNHDA; CDR2 reads SQIVND (reference sequence). The CDR3 runs 15 residues. The CDR3 DNA reads TGTGCCAGTAGTACGGGAGCAGGAGGGGGCTACGAGCAGTACTTC. This sequence encodes CASSTGAGGGYEQYF.

This chain joins TRBV30 and TRBJ1-6; a weak D match, TRBD1 (6 bases). Looked up from germline, CDR1 is GTSNPN and CDR2 is SVGIG (reference sequence). The germline V and J ends were trimmed by 0 bases and 2 bases, with 14 bases remaining between them. The CDR3 runs to 17 residues. Here the CDR3 reads CAWSVTRGPPYNSPLHF. The CDR3 DNA follows: TGTGCCTGGAGTGTAACCCGGGGGCCCCCCTATAATTCACCCCTCCACTTT.

In nucleotides, the CDR3 is TGTGCCAGCAGCTTACAGGACGGCTCCTACAATGAGCAGTTCTTC. This sequence encodes CASSLQDGSYNEQFF. This chain links TRBV11-2 with TRBJ2-1; D gene uncertain. The CDR3 contains 15 residues. The V gene's germline CDR1 is SGHAT and CDR2 FQNNGV. Deletions cut 2 bases from V and 0 bases from J, with 8 bases between.

The chain couples TRBV18 to TRBJ2-3; 8 bases line up with TRBD1. Germline CDR1 and CDR2: KGHSH and LQKENI. This CDR3 comprises 17 residues. The J segment lost 2 bases and the V segment lost 4 bases, leaving 11 bases of the junction unmatched. CDR3 protein: CASSLSRQGTFTDTQYF. The CDR3 nucleotides read TGTGCCAGCTCACTCTCCCGACAGGGGACTTTCACAGATACGCAGTATTTT.

This clone was detected only a few times. The rearrangement joins TRBV5-1 to TRBJ1-1, with a possible D match to TRBD1 (6 bases). The CDR3 has 12 residues. Germline V gene lookup returns CDR1 SGHRS and CDR2 YFSETQ. The V and J ends lost 3 bases and 8 bases respectively, with 11 bases between them. This chain's CDR3 is CASSWKGTEAFF. CDR3 DNA sequence: TGCGCCAGCAGCTGGAAAGGGACAGAAGCTTTCTTT.

This sequence joins TRBV18 and TRBJ2-7, with a possible D match to TRBD2 (6 bases). Germline CDR1 reads KGHSH; CDR2 reads LQKENI. CDR3 length: 14 amino acids. Trimming left V 2 bases short and J 2 bases short, with 10 bases between. CDR3 sequence (DNA): TGTGCCAGCTCACCAATAGCGGTTACCTACGAGCAGTACTTC. Encoded protein: CASSPIAVTYEQYF.

The V gene is TRBV30, the J gene TRBJ1-2; D ambiguous. Trimming stripped 4 bases from V and 4 bases from J, with 10 bases between. Germline V gene sequence: CDR1 GTSNPN, CDR2 SVGIG (reference sequence). The CDR3 consists of 12 residues. The CDR3 DNA follows: TGTGCCTGGACATACGGCCCCTATGGCTACACCTTC. Translation gives CAWTYGPYGYTF.

The rearrangement joins TRBV28 to TRBJ2-7, with D possibly called TRBD1 or TRBD2 (5 bases each). CDR3 size: 14 residues. Germline assignment: CDR1 MDHEN and CDR2 SYDVKM. V was clipped by 8 bases and J by 0 bases, with 14 bases between them. The CDR3 reads CASDGGRSSYEQYF. DNA of the CDR3: TGTGCCAGCGATGGGGGAAGAAGCTCCTACGAGCAGTACTTC. Filled out from reference TRBV28 and TRBJ2-7, the complete variable domain reads DVKVTQSSRYLVKRTGEKVFLECVQDMDHENMFWYRQDPGLGLRLIYFSYDVKMKEKGDIPEGYSVSREKKERFSLILESASTNQTSMYLCASDGGRSSYEQYFGPGTRLTVT.